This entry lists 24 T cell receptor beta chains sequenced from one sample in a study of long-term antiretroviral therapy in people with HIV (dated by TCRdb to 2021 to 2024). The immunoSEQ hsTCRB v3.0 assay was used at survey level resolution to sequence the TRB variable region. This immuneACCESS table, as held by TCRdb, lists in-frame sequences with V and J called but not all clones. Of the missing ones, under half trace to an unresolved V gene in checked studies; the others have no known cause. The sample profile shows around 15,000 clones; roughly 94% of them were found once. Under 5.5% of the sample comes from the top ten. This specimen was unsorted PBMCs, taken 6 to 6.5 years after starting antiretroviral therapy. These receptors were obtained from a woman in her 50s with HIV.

The CDR3 sequence is CAISDATEAFF. CDR3 nucleotides: TGTGCCATCAGTGATGCCACTGAAGCTTTCTTT. This chain uses TRBV10-3 with TRBJ1-1; D gene uncertain. Germline CDR1 is ENHRY and CDR2 is SYGVKD. Between the trimmed V and J ends, which lost 3 bases and 4 bases, there was a span of 3 bases. CDR3 length: 11 amino acids.

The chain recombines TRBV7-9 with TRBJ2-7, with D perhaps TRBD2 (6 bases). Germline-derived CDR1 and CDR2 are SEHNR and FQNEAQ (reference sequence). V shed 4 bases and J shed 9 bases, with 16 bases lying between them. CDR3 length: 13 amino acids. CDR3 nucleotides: TGTGCCAGCAGCTACAGCGGGCCCAGCGGGCAGTACTTC. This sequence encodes CASSYSGPSGQYF.

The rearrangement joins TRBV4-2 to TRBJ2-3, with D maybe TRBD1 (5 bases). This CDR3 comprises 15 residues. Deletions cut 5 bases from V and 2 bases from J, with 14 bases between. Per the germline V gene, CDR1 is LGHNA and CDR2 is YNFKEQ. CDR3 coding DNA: TGTGCCAGCAGCTTAGTCCAGGGCCTCACAGATACGCAGTATTTT. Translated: CASSLVQGLTDTQYF.

The CDR3 DNA reads TGTGCCAGCAGCCAAGGGCGGGACGGATACACAGATACGCAGTATTTT. Encoded protein: CASSQGRDGYTDTQYF. The chain carries TRBV4-2 and TRBJ2-3; possible D gene TRBD2, 6 bases. The germline gives CDR1 LGHNA, CDR2 YNFKEQ. Trimming pared 1 base from V and 2 bases from J, leaving 13 bases between. CDR3 length: 16 residues.

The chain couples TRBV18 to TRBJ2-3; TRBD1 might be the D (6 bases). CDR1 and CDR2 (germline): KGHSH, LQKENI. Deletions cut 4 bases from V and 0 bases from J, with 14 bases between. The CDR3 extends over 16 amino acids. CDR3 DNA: TGTGCCAGCTCACGAACGGGACAAACTAGCACAGATACGCAGTATTTT. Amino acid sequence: CASSRTGQTSTDTQYF. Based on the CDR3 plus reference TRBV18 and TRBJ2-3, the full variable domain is NAGVMQNPRHLVRRRGQEARLRCSPMKGHSHVYWYRQLPEEGLKFMVYLQKENIIDESGMPKERFSAEFPKEGPSILRIQQVVRGDSAAYFCASSRTGQTSTDTQYFGPGTRLTVL.

DNA of the CDR3: TGTGCCAGCAGTCCTGGGGCGGGCTTTAGCAATCAGCCCCAGCATTTT. Amino acid sequence: CASSPGAGFSNQPQHF. V usage is TRBV28 and J usage is TRBJ1-5, with TRBD1 as a possible D gene (5 bases). The CDR3 sequence is 16 residues long. CDR1 is MDHEN and CDR2 is SYDVKM in the germline V gene. V was pared by 5 bases and J by 0 bases, with 14 bases between.

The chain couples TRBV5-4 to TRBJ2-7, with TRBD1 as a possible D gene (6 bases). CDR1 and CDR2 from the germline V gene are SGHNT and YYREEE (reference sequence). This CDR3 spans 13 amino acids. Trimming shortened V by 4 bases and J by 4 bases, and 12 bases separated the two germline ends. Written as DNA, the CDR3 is TGTGCCAGCAGCCCAGGACAGCGTTACGAGCAGTACTTC. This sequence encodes CASSPGQRYEQYF.

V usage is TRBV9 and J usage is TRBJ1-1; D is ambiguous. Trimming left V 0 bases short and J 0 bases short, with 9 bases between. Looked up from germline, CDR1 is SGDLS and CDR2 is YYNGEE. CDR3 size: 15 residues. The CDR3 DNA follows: TGTGCCAGCAGCGTAGTGGTGGGGATGAACACTGAAGCTTTCTTT. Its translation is CASSVVVGMNTEAFF.

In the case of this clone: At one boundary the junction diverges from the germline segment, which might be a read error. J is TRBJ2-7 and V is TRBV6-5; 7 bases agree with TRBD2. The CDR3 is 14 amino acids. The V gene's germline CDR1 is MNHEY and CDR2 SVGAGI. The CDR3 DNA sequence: TGTGCCAACAGTTACTCAGGACTAGATTACGAGCAGTACTTC. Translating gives CANSYSGLDYEQYF.

The chain's CDR3 is CASSQDSQVYTQYF. CDR3 DNA: TGCGCCAGCAGCCAAGATTCCCAAGTTTATACGCAGTATTTT. The chain combines TRBV4-1 with TRBJ2-3; D gene unclear. CDR3 length: 14 amino acids. The V and J ends lost 0 bases and 7 bases respectively, with 11 bases between them. CDR1 is MGHRA and CDR2 is YSYEKL in the germline V gene.

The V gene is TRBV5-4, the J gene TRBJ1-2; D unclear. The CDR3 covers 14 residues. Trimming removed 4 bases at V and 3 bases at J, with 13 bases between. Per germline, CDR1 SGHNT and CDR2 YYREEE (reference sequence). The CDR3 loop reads CASSRTESYYGYTF. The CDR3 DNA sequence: TGTGCCAGCAGCCGCACCGAGAGCTACTATGGCTACACCTTC.

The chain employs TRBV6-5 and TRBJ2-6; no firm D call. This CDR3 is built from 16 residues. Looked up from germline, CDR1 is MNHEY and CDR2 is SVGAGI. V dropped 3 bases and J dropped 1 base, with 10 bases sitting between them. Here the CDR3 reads CASSYVWGSGANVLTF. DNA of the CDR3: TGTGCCAGCAGTTATGTCTGGGGATCTGGGGCCAACGTCCTGACTTTC.

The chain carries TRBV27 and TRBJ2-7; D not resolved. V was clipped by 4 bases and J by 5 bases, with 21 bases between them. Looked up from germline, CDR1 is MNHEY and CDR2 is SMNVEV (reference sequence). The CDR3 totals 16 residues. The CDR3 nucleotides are TGTGCCAGCAGTTCTTCAGTCCTTCCGCCAGCGCACGAGCAGTACTTC. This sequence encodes CASSSSVLPPAHEQYF.

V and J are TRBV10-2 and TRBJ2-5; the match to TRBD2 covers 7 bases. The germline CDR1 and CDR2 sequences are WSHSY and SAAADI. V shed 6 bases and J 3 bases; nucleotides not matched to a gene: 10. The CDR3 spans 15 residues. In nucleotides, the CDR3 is TGCGCCAGCAGATTATGGGGCGGGAGTGAAGAGACCCAGTACTTC. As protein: CASRLWGGSEETQYF.

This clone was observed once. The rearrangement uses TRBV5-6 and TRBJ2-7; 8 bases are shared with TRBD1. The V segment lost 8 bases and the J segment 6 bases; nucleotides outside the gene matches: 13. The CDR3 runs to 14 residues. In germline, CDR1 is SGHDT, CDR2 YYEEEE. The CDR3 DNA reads TGTGCCAGTCGAAAGTGGGACAGGTTCAGCGAGCAGTACTTC. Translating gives CASRKWDRFSEQYF.

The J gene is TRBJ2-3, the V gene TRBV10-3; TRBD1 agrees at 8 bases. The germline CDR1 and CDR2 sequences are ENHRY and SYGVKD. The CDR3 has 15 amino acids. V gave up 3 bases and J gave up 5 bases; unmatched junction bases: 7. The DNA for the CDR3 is TGTGCCATCAGTGACGGACAGGGAGTGGTAGATACGCAGTATTTT. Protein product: CAISDGQGVVDTQYF.

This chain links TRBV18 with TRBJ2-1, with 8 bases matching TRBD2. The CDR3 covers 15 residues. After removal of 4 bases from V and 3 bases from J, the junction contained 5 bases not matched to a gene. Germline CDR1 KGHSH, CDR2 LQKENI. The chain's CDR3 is CASSRGSGNYNEQFF. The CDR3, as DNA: TGTGCCAGCTCACGGGGTAGCGGGAACTACAATGAGCAGTTCTTC.

CDR3 amino acids: CASSLGGIYTF. The CDR3 DNA follows: TGTGCCAGCAGCTTGGGGGGGATCTACACCTTC. The chain has TRBV5-6 and TRBJ1-2; the D gene is possibly TRBD1 (5 bases). V was trimmed by 0 bases and J by 10 bases, leaving 7 bases between them. The CDR3 has 11 amino acids. Germline loops: CDR1 SGHDT, CDR2 YYEEEE. Full variable domain (rest looked up from reference TRBV5-6 and TRBJ1-2): DAGVTQSPTHLIKTRGQQVTLRCSPKSGHDTVSWYQQALGQGPQFIFQYYEEEERQRGNFPDRFSGHQFPNYSSELNVNALLLGDSALYLCASSLGGIYTFGSGTRLTVV.

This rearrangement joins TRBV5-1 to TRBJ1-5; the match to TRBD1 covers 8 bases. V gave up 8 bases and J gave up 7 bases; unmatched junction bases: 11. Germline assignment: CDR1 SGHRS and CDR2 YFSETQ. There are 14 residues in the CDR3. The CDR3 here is CASATGEGGQPQHF. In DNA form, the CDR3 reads TGCGCCAGTGCGACAGGGGAAGGAGGACAGCCCCAGCATTTT. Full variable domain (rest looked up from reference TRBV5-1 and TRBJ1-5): KAGVTQTPRYLIKTRGQQVTLSCSPISGHRSVSWYQQTPGQGLQFLFEYFSETQRNKGNFPGRFSGRQFSNSRSEMNVSTLELGDSALYLCASATGEGGQPQHFGDGTRLSIL.

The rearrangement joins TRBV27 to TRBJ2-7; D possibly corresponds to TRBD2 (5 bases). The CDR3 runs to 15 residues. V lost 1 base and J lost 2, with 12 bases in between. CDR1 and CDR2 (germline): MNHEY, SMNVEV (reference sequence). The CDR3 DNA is TGTGCCAGCAGTTTATTATCGGGGATTGCCTACGAGCAGTACTTC. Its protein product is CASSLLSGIAYEQYF.

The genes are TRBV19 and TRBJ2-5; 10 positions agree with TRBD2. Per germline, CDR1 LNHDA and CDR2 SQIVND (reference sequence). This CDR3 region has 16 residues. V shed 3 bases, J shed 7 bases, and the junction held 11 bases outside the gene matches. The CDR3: CASSMQAGGPEGTQYF. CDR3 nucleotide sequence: TGTGCCAGTAGTATGCAAGCGGGAGGGCCAGAAGGGACCCAGTACTTC.

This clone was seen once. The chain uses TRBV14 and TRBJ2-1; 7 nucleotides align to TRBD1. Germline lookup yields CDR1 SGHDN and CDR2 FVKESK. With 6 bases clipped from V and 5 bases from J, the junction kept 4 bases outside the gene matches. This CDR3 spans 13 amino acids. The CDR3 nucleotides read TGTGCCAGCAGACTGACAGGGAACAATGAGCAGTTCTTC. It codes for CASRLTGNNEQFF.

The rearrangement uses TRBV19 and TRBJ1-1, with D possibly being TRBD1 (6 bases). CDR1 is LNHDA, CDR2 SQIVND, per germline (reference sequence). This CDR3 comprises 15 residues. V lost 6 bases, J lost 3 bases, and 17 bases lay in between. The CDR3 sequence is CASRTNWAGDTEAFF. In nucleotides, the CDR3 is TGTGCCAGTAGAACAAATTGGGCAGGGGACACTGAAGCTTTCTTT.

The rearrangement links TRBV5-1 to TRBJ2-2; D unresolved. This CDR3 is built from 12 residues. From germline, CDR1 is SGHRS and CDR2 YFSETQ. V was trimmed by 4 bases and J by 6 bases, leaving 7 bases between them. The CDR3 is CASSDPPGELFF. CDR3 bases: TGCGCCAGCAGCGACCCACCCGGGGAGCTGTTTTTT.